These 6 T cell receptor beta chains were all obtained from the same sample, sequenced in a study of T cells in localized non-small cell lung cancer. Assay: immunoSEQ multiplex PCR; the TCRdb copy retains only in-frame clones and omits some. The table has around 92,000 clones, roughly 91% seen once; the top ten hold over 4%. The specimen was PBMCs, collected before any cancer treatment. All receptors come from a woman aged 35-75 years with stage II squamous cell lung carcinoma.

This chain connects TRBV5-4 to TRBJ1-1; no clear D gene. The CDR3 contains 14 residues. Trimming left V 6 bases short and J 4 bases short, with 16 bases between. Germline-derived CDR1 and CDR2 are SGHNT and YYREEE (reference sequence). The CDR3 DNA reads TGTGCCAGCAATTCCGAGCTAGGCCCCACTGAAGCTTTCTTT. Encoded protein: CASNSELGPTEAFF.

CDR3 in amino acids: CASSYPPEVQPQHF. The CDR3, as DNA: TGTGCCAGCAGTTACCCGCCCGAGGTTCAGCCCCAGCATTTT. The rearrangement links TRBV6-6 to TRBJ1-5; no firm D call. Trimming shortened V by 2 bases and J by 6 bases, and 11 bases separated the two germline ends. CDR1 and CDR2 from the germline V gene are MNHNY and SVGAGI (reference sequence). This CDR3 is 14 amino acids long.

The DNA of the CDR3 is TGTGCCATCAGTGAGACCTTGGGACTAGCGGTCAATGAGCAGTTCTTC. As protein: CAISETLGLAVNEQFF. The rearrangement links TRBV10-3 to TRBJ2-1, with 11 positions matching TRBD2. J was trimmed by 6 bases and V by 2 bases; bases with no gene match: 6. The CDR3 sequence is 16 residues long. Germline values: CDR1 ENHRY, CDR2 SYGVKD.

The chain is built from TRBV6-1 and TRBJ1-2; D unresolved. Trimming removed 10 bases from V and 6 bases from J, with 12 bases in between. Germline lookup yields CDR1 MNHNS and CDR2 SASEGT. This CDR3 has 11 residues. This chain's CDR3 is CATWTGNGYTF. In DNA, the CDR3 is TGTGCCACCTGGACTGGGAATGGCTACACCTTC.

On this clone: This same CDR3 is encoded by further DNA sequences in the sample. The V call is TRBV30, the J call TRBJ1-2; D remains ambiguous. Germline assignment: CDR1 GTSNPN and CDR2 SVGIG (reference sequence). Trimming left V 5 bases short and J 4 bases short, with 5 bases between. The CDR3 spans 10 residues. CDR3 loop: CAWGSYGYTF. The CDR3 nucleotides are TGTGCCTGGGGCTCCTATGGCTACACCTTC.

The chain employs TRBV19 and TRBJ2-6, with a tentative D call TRBD1 (5 bases). Trimming took 6 bases from V and 4 from J, leaving 10 bases between them. The length of the CDR3 is 14 residues. Germline V lookup: CDR1 LNHDA, CDR2 SQIVND (reference sequence). CDR3 amino acids: CASRGAVGANVLTF. CDR3 coding DNA: TGTGCCAGTAGAGGGGCGGTCGGGGCCAACGTCCTGACTTTC. Together with reference TRBV19 and TRBJ2-6, the CDR3 gives the full variable domain: DGGITQSPKYLFRKEGQNVTLSCEQNLNHDAMYWYRQDPGQGLRLIYYSQIVNDFQKGDIAEGYSVSREKKESFPLTVTSAQKNPTAFYLCASRGAVGANVLTFGAGSRLTVL.